This T cell receptor (beta chain) was observed in a study of T cell changes during pregnancy in multiple sclerosis. Sequenced by immunoSEQ multiplex PCR; TCRdb stores in-frame clones only, minus some. The sample records tens of thousands of clones, about 93% being singletons. The CDR3 has 14 residues. The V and J ends lost 5 bases and 4 bases respectively, with 15 bases between them. Per the germline V gene, CDR1 is SGHRS and CDR2 is YFSETQ. The chain carries TRBV5-1 and TRBJ1-2, with D possibly matching TRBD1 (5 bases). This sequence was found in a female donor with multiple sclerosis, enrolled in a pregnancy study. Sequences were derived from CD8+ T cells from peripheral blood mononuclear cells, sampled in the second trimester of pregnancy. The CDR3 sequence: CASRQMGLGYGYTF. The CDR3 DNA reads TGCGCCAGCAGGCAAATGGGACTGGGCTATGGCTACACCTTC.